What follows are 12 T cell receptor beta chains derived from one specimen sequenced in a study of early T cells in non-severe SARS-CoV-2 infection (dated by TCRdb to 2020 to 2022). The library was built by means of 5' RACE. This sample was sequenced with a NextSeq 500. TCRdb reprocessed the public reads (quality trimming at Q25 with fastp, clone calling with MiXCR) and kept in-frame beta chains. CDR3 protein duplicates are merged, each entry listing the most common genes and DNA. This sample lists tens of thousands of distinct CDR3 sequences; around 13% were detected once. The ten largest account for roughly 8.8% of the sample. The sample in question was whole blood, obtained at baseline. The receptors shown here come from an adult who was a healthcare worker with PCR-confirmed SARS-CoV-2 infection or an uninfected control (not recorded which).

The V and J genes are TRBV5-1 and TRBJ1-5; D is unclear. This CDR3 is built from 14 residues. The V gene lost 0 bases and the J gene lost 2 bases, with 6 bases spanning the gap. Per germline, CDR1 SGHRS and CDR2 YFSETQ. The CDR3 reads CASSLGGGNQPQHF. The CDR3 nucleotides read TGCGCCAGCAGCTTGGGGGGAGGCAATCAGCCCCAGCATTTT.

V and J are TRBV11-1 and TRBJ2-5; TRBD2 agrees at 14 bases. This CDR3 has 15 residues. The germline V gene encodes CDR1 SGHAT and CDR2 FQDESV (reference sequence). The ends lost 5 bases at V and 4 bases at J; junction bases unmatched: 3. As DNA, the CDR3 is TGTGCCAGCAGCCGTGGACTAGCGGGGGGAGAGACCCAGTACTTC. Amino acid sequence: CASSRGLAGGETQYF.

This clonotype was seen a handful of times. This CDR3 is CASKGGKNIQYF. The CDR3 DNA follows: TGTGCCAGCAAAGGAGGGAAAAACATTCAGTACTTC. V usage is TRBV6-5 and J usage is TRBJ2-4, with D possibly matching TRBD2 (6 bases). This CDR3 has 12 amino acids. Germline V gives CDR1 MNHEY, CDR2 SVGAGI. Trimming pared 7 bases from V and 4 bases from J, leaving 8 bases between.

A few counts support this clonotype. This sequence joins TRBV29-1 and TRBJ2-3; TRBD1 is a possible D gene (6 bases). V was shortened by 0 bases and J by 3 bases, with 13 bases between the two germline ends. This CDR3 contains 15 residues. Germline-derived CDR1 and CDR2 are SQVTM and ANQGSEA. This CDR3 is CSVEEFGDKTDTQYF. The CDR3 nucleotides read TGCAGCGTTGAAGAATTTGGGGACAAAACAGATACGCAGTATTTT.

This clonotype was seen more than once but under ten times. V and J are TRBV15 and TRBJ1-2; D gene ambiguous. Germline CDR1 and CDR2: LNHNV and YYDKDF (reference sequence). The CDR3 covers 14 residues. V lost 0 bases and J lost 4, with 9 bases in between. The CDR3 DNA reads TGTGCCACCAGCAGAGATGTCGGTCTCTATGGCTACACCTTC. Translation: CATSRDVGLYGYTF.

In this sample, this clonotype turned up many times. The chain is built from TRBV18 and TRBJ1-1, with D unclear. CDR1 KGHSH and CDR2 LQKENI come from the germline V gene. The CDR3 extends over 15 amino acids. V was clipped by 3 bases and J by 0 bases, with 11 bases between them. DNA for the CDR3: TGTGCCAGCTCACCCGTTGACCTTCTGAACACTGAAGCTTTCTTT. This codes for CASSPVDLLNTEAFF.

This sequence joins TRBV18 and TRBJ2-2; 7 bases are shared with TRBD1. The CDR3 extends over 16 amino acids. The V and J ends lost 2 bases and 0 bases, in that order; junction bases with no gene match: 3. From germline, CDR1 is KGHSH and CDR2 LQKENI. The CDR3 nucleotides are TGTGCCAGCTCACCAGTGACAGGGCCGAACACCGGGGAGCTGTTTTTT. Its protein is CASSPVTGPNTGELFF.

This clonotype has ten or more counts. The genes are TRBV7-6 and TRBJ1-1; TRBD1 matches at 7 bases. CDR3 length: 14 residues. Unmatched junction bases numbered 2, after V lost 3 bases and J lost 1 base. Germline loops: CDR1 SGHVS, CDR2 FNYEAQ. The CDR3 protein is CASSFRGENTEAFF. Written as DNA, the CDR3 is TGTGCCAGCAGCTTCAGGGGGGAGAACACTGAAGCTTTCTTT.

This clonotype appeared a few times. This chain uses TRBV7-2 with TRBJ2-7, with 8 bases lining up with TRBD2. CDR3 length: 15 amino acids. With V trimmed by 0 bases and J by 4 bases, 5 bases remained unmatched. Germline V gene sequence: CDR1 SGHTA, CDR2 FQGNSA. CDR3 bases: TGTGCCAGCAGCTTAGCGAGCGGGGGCGCGTACGAGCAGTACTTC. Its translation: CASSLASGGAYEQYF.

This clonotype has ten or more counts. The gene calls are TRBV14 and TRBJ1-2, with 7 nucleotides matching TRBD1. Germline CDR1 SGHDN, CDR2 FVKESK. CDR3 length: 13 residues. V shed 4 bases and J 4 bases; nucleotides not matched to a gene: 3. The CDR3 bases are TGTGCCAGCAGCCGGGGACAGCTCTATGGCTACACCTTC. Translated, it gives CASSRGQLYGYTF.

V usage is TRBV7-9 and J usage is TRBJ2-1; 11 positions agree with TRBD2. The V and J ends lost 0 bases and 7 bases, in that order; junction bases with no gene match: 5. The CDR3 spans 16 residues. Germline CDR1 SEHNR, CDR2 FQNEAQ (reference sequence). CDR3 region: CASSLAPGLAVNEQFF. The CDR3 coding sequence is TGTGCCAGCAGCTTAGCACCGGGACTAGCGGTAAATGAGCAGTTCTTC.

There are many counts of this clonotype. The chain carries TRBV20-1 and TRBJ2-4, with D possibly being TRBD2 (6 bases). V shed 6 bases and J shed 6 bases, with 12 bases lying between them. Germline V gene sequence: CDR1 DFQATT, CDR2 SNEGSKA (reference sequence). CDR3 size: 12 residues. The CDR3: CSARGTANIQYF. CDR3 coding DNA: TGCAGTGCCCGGGGGACGGCAAACATTCAGTACTTC.